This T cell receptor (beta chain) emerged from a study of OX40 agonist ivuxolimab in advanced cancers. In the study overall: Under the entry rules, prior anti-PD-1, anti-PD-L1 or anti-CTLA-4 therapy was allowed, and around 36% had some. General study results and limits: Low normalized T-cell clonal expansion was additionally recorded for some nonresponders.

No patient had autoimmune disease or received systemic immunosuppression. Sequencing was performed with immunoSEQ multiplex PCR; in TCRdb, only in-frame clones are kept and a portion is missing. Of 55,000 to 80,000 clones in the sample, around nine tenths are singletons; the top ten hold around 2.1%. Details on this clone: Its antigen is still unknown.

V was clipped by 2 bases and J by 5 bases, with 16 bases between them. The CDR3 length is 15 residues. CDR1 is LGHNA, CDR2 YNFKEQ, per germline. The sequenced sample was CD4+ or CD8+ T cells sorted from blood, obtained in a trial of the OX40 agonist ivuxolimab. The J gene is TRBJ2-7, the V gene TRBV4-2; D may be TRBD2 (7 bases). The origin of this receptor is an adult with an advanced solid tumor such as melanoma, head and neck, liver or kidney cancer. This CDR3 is CASSQPGGGGNEQYF. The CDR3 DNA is TGTGCCAGCAGCCAACCCGGTGGGGGGGGCAACGAGCAGTACTTC.